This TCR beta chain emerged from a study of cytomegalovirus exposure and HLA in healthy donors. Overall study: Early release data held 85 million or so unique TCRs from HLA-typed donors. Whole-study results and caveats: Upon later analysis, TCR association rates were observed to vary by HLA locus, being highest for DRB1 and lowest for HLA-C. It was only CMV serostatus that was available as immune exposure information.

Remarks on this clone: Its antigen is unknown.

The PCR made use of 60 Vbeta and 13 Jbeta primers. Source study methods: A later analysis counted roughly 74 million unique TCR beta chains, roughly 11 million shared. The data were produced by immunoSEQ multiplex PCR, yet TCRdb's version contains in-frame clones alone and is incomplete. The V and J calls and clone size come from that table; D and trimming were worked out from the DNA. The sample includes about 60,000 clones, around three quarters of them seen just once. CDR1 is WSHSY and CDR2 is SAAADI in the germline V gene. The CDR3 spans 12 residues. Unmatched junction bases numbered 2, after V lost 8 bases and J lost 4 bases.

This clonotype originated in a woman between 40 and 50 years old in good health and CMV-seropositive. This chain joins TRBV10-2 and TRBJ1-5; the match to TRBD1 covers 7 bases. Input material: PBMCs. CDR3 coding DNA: TGCGCCAGCGGACAGGAGAATCAGCCCCAGCATTTT. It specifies CASGQENQPQHF.